Below are 15 T cell receptor beta chains sequenced from a single sample in a study of neurological immune-mediated disorders. TCRdb processed the 5' RACE reads anew with MiXCR; each CDR3 protein has one entry. The sample gives 40,000 to 50,000 distinct CDR3 sequences, approximately 2.4% of which show up once; 12% is in the top ten. Sequenced material: PBMCs. These receptors originate from a man younger than 40 with multiple sclerosis.

This clonotype was recorded at least ten times. The chain's CDR3 is CASSLRGTNYGYTF. The CDR3 DNA is TGTGCCAGCAGTTTAAGGGGCACTAACTATGGCTACACCTTC. The chain combines TRBV12-3 or TRBV12-4 with TRBJ1-2; possible D gene TRBD1, 5 bases. V gave up 2 bases and J gave up 0 bases, with 7 bases separating them. CDR3 length: 14 residues.

This clonotype has a count of ten or more. The chain has TRBV29-1 and TRBJ2-1, with unresolved D. Germline V CDR1 and CDR2: SQVTM, ANQGSEA. The CDR3 has 12 amino acids. Trimming cost V 3 bases and J 6 bases, with 9 bases left between them. The CDR3 here is CSVDRHSNEQFF. In DNA form, the CDR3 reads TGCAGCGTTGACAGGCATAGCAATGAGCAGTTCTTC.

This clonotype was recorded many times. The CDR3 bases are TGCAGTGCTATGTCCAACTGGCTAGGGCAAAGCAATCAGCCCCAGCATTTT. Protein sequence: CSAMSNWLGQSNQPQHF. The V gene is TRBV20-1, the J gene TRBJ1-5; D is uncertain. Germline CDR1 DFQATT, CDR2 SNEGSKA (reference sequence). Trimming cost V 4 bases and J 1 base, with 20 bases left between them. The CDR3 is 17 amino acids.

This clonotype was recorded many times. The genes are TRBV12-3 or TRBV12-4 and TRBJ1-3, with a tentative D call TRBD1 (6 bases). V was pared by 1 base and J by 3 bases, with 7 bases between. CDR3 length: 14 residues. The CDR3 spells CASSLGQVGNTIYF. DNA of the CDR3: TGTGCCAGCAGTTTAGGACAGGTTGGAAACACCATATATTTT.

This clonotype appeared many times. The chain employs TRBV20-1 and TRBJ1-5, with unresolved D. The CDR3 is 13 amino acids. Deletions cut 4 bases from V and 2 bases from J, with 9 bases between. Germline CDR1 reads DFQATT; CDR2 reads SNEGSKA (reference sequence). The CDR3 loop reads CSAKEERNQPQHF. The CDR3 bases are TGCAGTGCTAAAGAAGAACGCAATCAGCCCCAGCATTTT.

This clonotype was picked up many times. This chain uses TRBV7-2 with TRBJ1-3; a possible D gene is TRBD1 (5 bases). Germline CDR1 SGHTA, CDR2 FQGNSA. The V end was cut by 3 bases, the J end by 4 bases, with 10 bases between. CDR3 length: 14 residues. CDR3 bases: TGTGCCAGCAGCTTGCCAGGGTTAGGAAACACCATATATTTT. It yields the protein CASSLPGLGNTIYF.

This clonotype was recorded at least ten times. The chain is built from TRBV5-1 and TRBJ1-2, with D perhaps TRBD1 (5 bases). Deletions cut 4 bases from V and 4 bases from J, with 11 bases between. CDR1 SGHRS and CDR2 YFSETQ come from the germline V gene. This CDR3 comprises 13 residues. CDR3 DNA sequence: TGCGCCAGCAGCGAGACAGAGACCTATGGCTACACCTTC. As protein: CASSETETYGYTF.

The V call is TRBV28, the J call TRBJ2-2, with D perhaps matching TRBD2 (5 bases). Germline-derived CDR1 and CDR2 are MDHEN and SYDVKM. Trimming left V 2 bases short and J 3 bases short, with 16 bases between. The CDR3 extends over 17 amino acids. The CDR3 nucleotides are TGTGCCAGCAGTTTACTAGAGGGAGATAGAGACACCGGGGAGCTGTTTTTT. Protein: CASSLLEGDRDTGELFF. The complete variable domain, with remaining parts taken from reference TRBV28 and TRBJ2-2, reads DVKVTQSSRYLVKRTGEKVFLECVQDMDHENMFWYRQDPGLGLRLIYFSYDVKMKEKGDIPEGYSVSREKKERFSLILESASTNQTSMYLCASSLLEGDRDTGELFFGEGSRLTVL.

The sample holds many counts of this clonotype. The chain links TRBV7-2 to TRBJ2-7, with D perhaps matching TRBD1 (6 bases). In germline, CDR1 is SGHTA, CDR2 FQGNSA. The ends were cut back, 2 bases at V and 2 bases at J, with 13 bases in the middle. This CDR3 is built from 15 residues. CDR3 DNA: TGTGCCAGCAGCTTACAGGGGCCGCTGACCTACGAGCAGTACTTC. Amino acid sequence: CASSLQGPLTYEQYF. Filled out from reference TRBV7-2 and TRBJ2-7, the complete variable domain reads GAGVSQSPSNKVTEKGKDVELRCDPISGHTALYWYRQSLGQGLEFLIYFQGNSAPDKSGLPSDRFSAERTGGSVSTLTIQRTQQEDSAVYLCASSLQGPLTYEQYFGPGTRLTVT.

Ten or more counts support this clonotype. The rearrangement uses TRBV20-1 and TRBJ2-2, with 7 bases matching TRBD2. Germline values: CDR1 DFQATT, CDR2 SNEGSKA (reference sequence). Trimming at V came to 3 bases and at J to 2 bases, leaving 3 bases not matched to a gene. The CDR3 contains 14 residues. CDR3 nucleotides: TGCAGTGCTAGGACTAGCCCTAACACCGGGGAGCTGTTTTTT. It codes for CSARTSPNTGELFF.

This clonotype came up many times. J is TRBJ2-1 and V is TRBV6-6, with TRBD2 matching 11 bases. Losses at the gene ends were 7 bases for V and 8 bases for J; bases not matched to a gene: 13. Per germline, CDR1 MNHNY and CDR2 SVGAGI (reference sequence). There are 16 residues in the CDR3. This CDR3 reads CASTLLAGGTSYEQFF. In nucleotides, the CDR3 is TGTGCCAGCACCCTCTTAGCGGGGGGGACTTCCTATGAGCAGTTCTTC.

This clonotype was detected ten times or more. The rearrangement links TRBV5-1 to TRBJ2-7, with D possibly being TRBD1 (5 bases). CDR1 is SGHRS and CDR2 is YFSETQ in the germline V gene. The V gene lost 2 bases and the J gene lost 5 bases, with 14 bases spanning the gap. The CDR3 has 14 amino acids. In nucleotides, the CDR3 is TGCGCCAGCAGCTTCGAAGGGGAAGTGGACGAGCAGTACTTC. It codes for CASSFEGEVDEQYF. Supplemented by reference TRBV5-1 and TRBJ2-7, the full variable domain reads KAGVTQTPRYLIKTRGQQVTLSCSPISGHRSVSWYQQTPGQGLQFLFEYFSETQRNKGNFPGRFSGRQFSNSRSEMNVSTLELGDSALYLCASSFEGEVDEQYFGPGTRLTVT.

This clonotype was seen many times. The V gene is TRBV5-1, the J gene TRBJ2-6; 9 bases are shared with TRBD1. This CDR3 is 17 amino acids long. J gave up 1 base and V 2 bases, and 4 bases lay outside the gene matches. In germline, CDR1 is SGHRS, CDR2 YFSETQ. CDR3 loop: CASSLQGAVSGANVLTF. The CDR3 region has the DNA TGCGCCAGCAGCTTACAGGGGGCAGTTTCTGGGGCCAACGTCCTGACTTTC.

The J gene is TRBJ2-7, the V gene TRBV7-2; tentatively, D is TRBD1 (6 bases). Per the germline V gene, CDR1 is SGHTA and CDR2 is FQGNSA. This CDR3 comprises 13 residues. The V and J ends lost 5 bases and 3 bases respectively, with 11 bases between them. Here the CDR3 DNA reads TGTGCCAGCAGCCTTACAGGGAACTACGAGCAGTACTTC. Its protein is CASSLTGNYEQYF.

In this sample, this clonotype turned up many times. The chain couples TRBV12-3 or TRBV12-4 to TRBJ2-2, with D unresolved. Between the trimmed V and J ends, which lost 5 bases and 4 bases, there was a span of 17 bases. CDR3 length: 16 amino acids. The CDR3 loop is CASSPGSLSGTGELFF. In nucleotides, the CDR3 is TGTGCCAGCAGTCCCGGGTCCCTCTCGGGCACCGGGGAGCTGTTTTTT.